One and the same sample provided the 26 T cell receptor beta chains below, sequenced in a study of Ad26.COV2.S vaccination and SARS-CoV-2 variants. Treatment meaning: around 19 received Ad26.COV2.S at low or high dose, single or two shots; several received placebo; per-sample allocation not given. Day 63 after the first injection of vaccine or placebo was the sampling time. Sequencing used immunoSEQ multiplex PCR; TCRdb keeps in-frame clones, though not all of them. Counted here are 500,000 or so clones, 80% to 90% occurring once; the ten biggest clones make up over 2%. The sample in question was peripheral blood, obtained in a trial of Ad26.COV2.S vaccine versus placebo. All receptors derive from a person aged 18-65 years who received the Ad26.COV2.S COVID-19 vaccine or a placebo.

The chain couples TRBV6-1 to TRBJ2-3, with no clear D. With 3 bases removed from V and 7 bases from J, the gap between germline ends came to 8 bases. Germline V gives CDR1 MNHNS, CDR2 SASEGT. The CDR3 covers 12 residues. CDR3: CASSENGYTQYF. The CDR3 bases are TGTGCCAGCAGTGAGAATGGGTATACGCAGTATTTT.

The gene calls are TRBV15 and TRBJ1-5; 9 bases are a match to TRBD1. The germline CDR1 and CDR2 sequences are LNHNV and YYDKDF (reference sequence). There are 16 residues in the CDR3. V lost 5 bases, J lost 7 bases, and 12 bases stayed unmatched. The CDR3 protein is CATSPHRDRERQPQHF. The CDR3 nucleotides read TGTGCCACCAGCCCACACCGGGACAGGGAACGACAGCCCCAGCATTTT.

This chain uses TRBV6-5 with TRBJ1-6, with 9 bases that match TRBD1. Germline-derived CDR1 and CDR2 are MNHEY and SVGAGI. This CDR3 spans 16 amino acids. V shed 2 bases and J 10 bases; nucleotides not matched to a gene: 9. In DNA, the CDR3 is TGTGCCAGCAGTTACGGGGGACAGGGTGGAAGGTCACCCCTCCACTTT. Protein product: CASSYGGQGGRSPLHF.

The chain links TRBV6-5 to TRBJ1-6; the D gene is possibly TRBD1 (6 bases). Germline CDR1 MNHEY, CDR2 SVGAGI. Trimming removed 6 bases at V and 9 bases at J, with 18 bases between. The CDR3 runs to 15 residues. The CDR3 DNA is TGTGCCAGCAGACAACAGGGTGCAGAGGCTTCACCCCTCCACTTT. It translates to CASRQQGAEASPLHF.

This chain uses TRBV3-1 (or the pseudogene TRBV3-2) with TRBJ2-7; tentatively, D is TRBD1 (7 bases). The CDR3 is 16 amino acids. From germline, CDR1 is LGHDT and CDR2 YNNKEL (reference sequence). V lost 4 bases, J lost 3 bases, and 19 bases lay in between. The CDR3 bases are TGTGCCAGCAGCCTCGTCAGGGGGGCGCCCTTCTACGAGCAGTACTTC. Its translation: CASSLVRGAPFYEQYF.

The table lists this clone with a count of one. The chain joins TRBV29-1 to TRBJ2-5; D is possibly TRBD1 (5 bases). Germline V gene sequence: CDR1 SQVTM, CDR2 ANQGSEA. V was trimmed by 5 bases and J by 5 bases, leaving 18 bases between them. The CDR3 is made up of 14 amino acids. As DNA, the CDR3 is TGCAGCGTTACTACCGACAGCTTGGGGGAGACCCAGTACTTC. Its translation is CSVTTDSLGETQYF. The full variable domain, rest sourced from reference TRBV29-1 and TRBJ2-5, is SAVISQKPSRDICQRGTSLTIQCQVDSQVTMMFWYRQQPGQSLTLIATANQGSEATYESGFVIDKFPISRPNLTFSTLTVSNMSPEDSSIYLCSVTTDSLGETQYFGPGTRLLVL.

This sequence joins TRBV11-3 and TRBJ2-3; perhaps TRBD2 as D (5 bases). The germline V gene encodes CDR1 SGHNT and CDR2 YENEEA. CDR3 length: 14 amino acids. The V gene lost 5 bases and the J gene lost 2 bases, with 11 bases spanning the gap. The CDR3 DNA follows: TGTGCCAGCAGCCCTGGGAGTTCCACAGATACGCAGTATTTT. Residues: CASSPGSSTDTQYF.

This chain uses TRBV5-6 with TRBJ2-7; D gene ambiguous. V was clipped by 0 bases and J by 3 bases, with 13 bases between them. CDR1 and CDR2 (germline): SGHDT, YYEEEE. This CDR3 has 15 amino acids. The CDR3 is CASSLAVPGGYEQYV. The CDR3 DNA follows: TGTGCCAGCAGCTTGGCGGTTCCGGGCGGCTACGAGCAGTACGTC.

This rearrangement joins TRBV19 to TRBJ2-2; D is unclear. CDR3 length: 14 amino acids. Germline V gives CDR1 LNHDA, CDR2 SQIVND (reference sequence). Between the trimmed V and J ends, which lost 7 bases and 3 bases, there was a span of 12 bases. CDR3 DNA sequence: TGTGCCAGTAAAGGCCCCCGGGACACCGGGGAGCTGTTTTTT. This codes for CASKGPRDTGELFF.

V usage is TRBV27 and J usage is TRBJ1-2; TRBD1 might be the D (6 bases). The V gene lost 6 bases and the J gene lost 3 bases, with 17 bases spanning the gap. The CDR3 is 15 amino acids. The germline gives CDR1 MNHEY, CDR2 SMNVEV (reference sequence). CDR3 sequence (DNA): TGTGCCAGCAGCCCGGTTCCGTCAGGGGACTATGGCTACACCTTC. Amino acid sequence: CASSPVPSGDYGYTF.

CDR3: CASSQRQTKETQYF. CDR3 nucleotides: TGTGCCAGCAGCCAACGACAGACGAAAGAGACCCAGTACTTC. The rearrangement joins TRBV4-2 to TRBJ2-5; D might be TRBD1 (5 bases). Germline CDR1 LGHNA, CDR2 YNFKEQ. Trimming stripped 2 bases from V and 3 bases from J, with 10 bases between. The CDR3 is 14 residues long.

This clone was recorded a few times. The chain links TRBV12-3 or TRBV12-4 to TRBJ1-5; D is unresolved. V lost 3 bases and J 4 bases, leaving 4 bases between the germline ends. The CDR3 consists of 12 residues. The CDR3 sequence: CASSFFNQPQHF. The CDR3 nucleotides are TGTGCCAGCAGTTTCTTTAATCAGCCCCAGCATTTT.

The CDR3 protein is CASSLPHRGYEQYF. The CDR3, as DNA: TGTGCCAGCAGTTTACCACACAGGGGCTACGAGCAGTACTTC. The chain is built from TRBV28 and TRBJ2-7; TRBD1 agrees at 7 bases. Germline V gene sequence: CDR1 MDHEN, CDR2 SYDVKM. The CDR3 sequence is 14 residues long. The ends lost 2 bases at V and 3 bases at J; junction bases unmatched: 4. The complete variable domain, with remaining parts taken from reference TRBV28 and TRBJ2-7, reads DVKVTQSSRYLVKRTGEKVFLECVQDMDHENMFWYRQDPGLGLRLIYFSYDVKMKEKGDIPEGYSVSREKKERFSLILESASTNQTSMYLCASSLPHRGYEQYFGPGTRLTVT.

V is TRBV20-1 and J is TRBJ2-7; 7 bases fit TRBD1. The CDR3 is 13 residues long. The V and J ends lost 3 bases and 7 bases, in that order; junction bases with no gene match: 9. Germline loops: CDR1 DFQATT, CDR2 SNEGSKA (reference sequence). CDR3 in amino acids: CSASRDSPREQYF. The CDR3 region has the DNA TGCAGTGCTAGTAGGGACAGCCCTAGGGAGCAGTACTTC.

The chain is built from TRBV11-2 and TRBJ2-3; no reliable D call. Trimming pared 7 bases from V and 2 bases from J, leaving 13 bases between. Germline CDR1 SGHAT, CDR2 FQNNGV. There are 14 residues in the CDR3. CDR3 sequence reads: CASTLAMITDTQYF. In DNA, the CDR3 is TGTGCCAGCACGCTCGCGATGATCACAGATACGCAGTATTTT.

CDR3 in DNA: TGTGCCAGCAGCCCCACCGGGACAAAAATAAACAATGAGCAGTTCTTC. Translated, it gives CASSPTGTKINNEQFF. The chain combines TRBV13 with TRBJ2-1; D perhaps matches TRBD1 (6 bases). CDR3 length: 16 amino acids. From germline, CDR1 is PRHDT and CDR2 FYEKMQ (reference sequence). V lost 5 bases and J 5 bases, leaving 19 bases between the germline ends.

This chain links TRBV7-2 with TRBJ2-7, with D unclear. V was trimmed by 5 bases and J by 4 bases, leaving 15 bases between them. This CDR3 has 14 residues. From germline, CDR1 is SGHTA and CDR2 FQGNSA. The CDR3 DNA is TGTGCCAGCAGCCCTCGAAATTTCCAATACGAGCAGTACTTC. As protein: CASSPRNFQYEQYF. The whole variable domain, remainder taken from reference TRBV7-2 and TRBJ2-7, is GAGVSQSPSNKVTEKGKDVELRCDPISGHTALYWYRQSLGQGLEFLIYFQGNSAPDKSGLPSDRFSAERTGGSVSTLTIQRTQQEDSAVYLCASSPRNFQYEQYFGPGTRLTVT.

The chain is built from TRBV5-4 and TRBJ2-3; the D gene is possibly TRBD2 (5 bases). The CDR3 contains 14 residues. V lost 4 bases to trimming and J lost 3 bases, with 12 bases between them. Germline lookup yields CDR1 SGHNT and CDR2 YYREEE (reference sequence). The CDR3, as DNA: TGTGCCAGCAGCCCTAGTGAGGGAACAGATACGCAGTATTTT. Its translation: CASSPSEGTDTQYF.

This chain uses TRBV5-6 with TRBJ2-1, with D possibly TRBD2 on 6 matching bases. Trimming left V 4 bases short and J 3 bases short, with 17 bases between. The V gene's germline CDR1 is SGHDT and CDR2 YYEEEE. The CDR3 length is 16 residues. The CDR3 spells CASSGPGANRYNEQFF. The CDR3 nucleotides read TGTGCCAGCAGCGGCCCGGGAGCGAACCGCTACAATGAGCAGTTCTTC.

This rearrangement joins TRBV6-2 or TRBV6-3 to TRBJ1-6, with TRBD1 matching over 10 bases. CDR3 size: 15 residues. Per germline, CDR1 MNHEY and CDR2 SVGEGT. The ends lost 7 bases at V and 7 bases at J; junction bases unmatched: 7. As DNA, the CDR3 is TGTGCCAGCACCCCGGTGGACAGGGGGAATTCACCCCTCCACTTT. This translates into CASTPVDRGNSPLHF.

J is TRBJ1-6 and V is TRBV2; D is ambiguous. Germline V gene sequence: CDR1 SNHLY, CDR2 FYNNEI. V was shortened by 7 bases and J by 9 bases, with 19 bases between the two germline ends. The length of the CDR3 is 15 residues. The CDR3: CASNVEGRSGSPLHF. CDR3 nucleotide sequence: TGTGCCAGCAACGTCGAGGGCAGGTCTGGTTCACCCCTCCACTTT.

The genes are TRBV3-1 (or the pseudogene TRBV3-2) and TRBJ2-1, with D possibly TRBD1 on 6 matching bases. CDR1 is LGHDT and CDR2 is YNNKEL in the germline V gene (reference sequence). The CDR3 contains 13 residues. V gave up 4 bases and J gave up 6 bases, with 10 bases separating them. The CDR3 reads CASSRGRGNEQFF. In DNA, the CDR3 is TGTGCCAGCAGCCGCGGCAGGGGCAATGAGCAGTTCTTC.

This clone has just one count. This sequence joins TRBV11-2 and TRBJ2-7, with D perhaps matching TRBD1 or TRBD2 (5 bases each). V lost 1 base, J lost 1 base, and 14 bases lay in between. Germline lookup yields CDR1 SGHAT and CDR2 FQNNGV. The CDR3 runs 16 residues. The CDR3 coding sequence is TGTGCCAGCAGCTTAGGCCGGGACGGATTTTCCTACGAGCAGTACTTC. This sequence encodes CASSLGRDGFSYEQYF.

The rearrangement links TRBV3-1 (or the pseudogene TRBV3-2) to TRBJ1-5; TRBD1 aligns across 9 bases. The CDR3 contains 13 residues. J was trimmed by 7 bases and V by 4 bases; bases with no gene match: 2. CDR1 and CDR2 from the germline V gene are LGHDT and YNNKEL (reference sequence). The CDR3 loop reads CASSRDREQPQHF. The CDR3 DNA reads TGTGCCAGCAGCCGGGACAGGGAACAGCCCCAGCATTTT.

The rearrangement uses TRBV19 and TRBJ2-3; the match to TRBD2 covers 8 bases. The CDR3 totals 14 residues. V dropped 9 bases and J dropped 0; count of bases not matched to a gene: 5. The germline CDR1 and CDR2 sequences are LNHDA and SQIVND (reference sequence). In DNA, the CDR3 is TGTGCCAGCAGACTAGCGTCTAGCACAGATACGCAGTATTTT. Encoded protein: CASRLASSTDTQYF.

CDR3 in amino acids: CASSPTVNTGELFF. DNA of the CDR3: TGTGCCAGCAGCCCGACGGTCAACACCGGGGAGCTGTTTTTT. The chain recombines TRBV7-7 with TRBJ2-2; the D is unclear. From germline, CDR1 is SSHAT and CDR2 FNYEAQ (reference sequence). CDR3 size: 14 residues. With 5 bases removed from V and 2 bases from J, the gap between germline ends came to 9 bases.